One T cell receptor (beta chain) is described in this entry. The sample belongs to a study of cytomegalovirus exposure and HLA in healthy donors. The V gene's germline CDR1 is PRHDT and CDR2 FYEKMQ (reference sequence). The junction had 1 base not matched to a gene; V was cut back by 4 bases and J by 7 bases. The CDR3 has 13 residues. 60 Vbeta and 13 Jbeta primers were used in PCR. Data came from immunoSEQ multiplex PCR; TCRdb stores just in-frame clones and leaves some out. The sample lists 130,000 to 150,000 clones, around 72% seen once, with around 4.7% in the top ten. The V and J genes are TRBV13 and TRBJ2-1, with TRBD2 matching over 10 bases. Sequencing was performed on PBMCs. The sequence came from a man between 18 and 29 years old in good health and CMV-seropositive. This CDR3 is CASSSGLANEQFF. DNA for the CDR3: TGTGCCAGCAGCTCGGGACTAGCGAATGAGCAGTTCTTC.